The 14 T cell receptor beta chains presented below share a single source sample, sequenced in a study of cytomegalovirus exposure and HLA in healthy donors. PCR amplification relied on 60 Vbeta primers (plus 13 Jbeta primers). TCRdb's table, derived via immunoSEQ multiplex PCR, lists solely in-frame clones and lacks some. There are roughly 100,000 clones in the sample; 63% occur only once, and about 4.4% lies in the top ten. The sequenced sample consisted of PBMCs. The source of these receptors is a human donor in good health.

There are a few counts of this clone. This rearrangement joins TRBV29-1 to TRBJ2-7, with a possible D match to TRBD2 (7 bases). V dropped 1 base and J dropped 4 bases, with 20 bases sitting between them. The germline gives CDR1 SQVTM, CDR2 ANQGSEA. The CDR3 runs 16 residues. The CDR3 bases are TGCAGCGTTGAAGGCGCCGGGGGGCTATCCGCATACGAGCAGTACTTC. Protein sequence: CSVEGAGGLSAYEQYF.

For the CDR3, the DNA is TGCGCCAGCAGCCCGCTGTCCCTAGCGGGACTATCCTACGAGCAGTACTTC. Amino acids: CASSPLSLAGLSYEQYF. The rearrangement uses TRBV5-1 and TRBJ2-7, with 9 bases that match TRBD2. The CDR3 sequence is 17 residues long. Germline lookup yields CDR1 SGHRS and CDR2 YFSETQ. Trimming at V came to 4 bases and at J to 1 base, leaving 12 bases not matched to a gene.

The V call is TRBV11-2, the J call TRBJ2-3, with 8 bases identical to TRBD2. V gave up 6 bases and J gave up 2 bases; unmatched junction bases: 13. Germline CDR1 SGHAT, CDR2 FQNNGV. The CDR3 contains 17 residues. Here the CDR3 reads CASSYHGIAGLTDTQYF. CDR3 DNA sequence: TGTGCCAGCAGTTATCACGGAATAGCGGGACTCACAGATACGCAGTATTTT.

The CDR3 reads CASSWGESSYNEQFF. The CDR3 DNA reads as TGTGCCAGCAGTTGGGGGGAGAGCTCCTACAATGAGCAGTTCTTC. The chain employs TRBV28 and TRBJ2-1; tentatively, D is TRBD2 (6 bases). Trimming shortened V by 4 bases and J by 0 bases, and 10 bases separated the two germline ends. Germline CDR1 MDHEN, CDR2 SYDVKM. CDR3 length: 15 amino acids.

CDR3 sequence: CASASQGGEQYF. CDR3 nucleotides: TGTGCCAGCGCATCACAGGGGGGTGAGCAGTACTTC. The chain combines TRBV7-6 with TRBJ2-7, with 8 bases lining up with TRBD1. Germline V gene lookup returns CDR1 SGHVS and CDR2 FNYEAQ. The V gene end was trimmed by 8 bases and the J gene end by 7 bases; junction bases not matched to a gene: 7. The CDR3 extends over 12 amino acids.

This clone turned up a few times. This chain connects TRBV19 to TRBJ2-7, with D tentatively TRBD2 (6 bases). Germline assignment: CDR1 LNHDA and CDR2 SQIVND (reference sequence). There are 13 residues in the CDR3. Deletions cut 3 bases from V and 7 bases from J, with 13 bases between. CDR3 DNA sequence: TGTGCCAGTAGTATGGGGCTAGCGAGGGAGCAGTACTTC. Amino acids: CASSMGLAREQYF. Together with reference TRBV19 and TRBJ2-7, the CDR3 gives the full variable domain: DGGITQSPKYLFRKEGQNVTLSCEQNLNHDAMYWYRQDPGQGLRLIYYSQIVNDFQKGDIAEGYSVSREKKESFPLTVTSAQKNPTAFYLCASSMGLAREQYFGPGTRLTVT.

This clone appeared a single time. The chain has TRBV30 and TRBJ1-1, with TRBD1 matching 7 bases. The trim removed 3 bases at V and 7 bases at J, leaving 11 bases unmatched. Looked up from germline, CDR1 is GTSNPN and CDR2 is SVGIG (reference sequence). The CDR3 length is 14 residues. CDR3 loop: CAWSATGDWHEAFF. CDR3 bases: TGTGCCTGGAGCGCCACAGGGGATTGGCATGAAGCTTTCTTT.

This rearrangement joins TRBV7-9 to TRBJ2-7; a weak D match, TRBD2 (5 bases). This CDR3 is built from 15 residues. V lost 5 bases and J lost 6, with 20 bases in between. Per the germline V gene, CDR1 is SEHNR and CDR2 is FQNEAQ (reference sequence). CDR3 residues: CASSPSGGSWGEQYF. CDR3 sequence (DNA): TGTGCCAGCAGCCCGAGTGGTGGGAGTTGGGGCGAGCAGTACTTC.

This clone has more than one count but fewer than ten. The gene calls are TRBV19 and TRBJ1-3; 9 nucleotides match TRBD1. The CDR3 loop spans 15 amino acids. Per germline, CDR1 LNHDA and CDR2 SQIVND (reference sequence). The J segment lost 2 bases and the V segment lost 7 bases, leaving 6 bases of the junction unmatched. The CDR3 DNA sequence: TGTGCCAGTATGGACAGGGGAGTCCCTGGAAACACCATATATTTT. This sequence encodes CASMDRGVPGNTIYF.

The chain couples TRBV4-2 to TRBJ2-1; TRBD2 might be the D (5 bases). V lost 0 bases and J lost 7, with 16 bases in between. CDR1 is LGHNA, CDR2 YNFKEQ, per germline. This CDR3 is built from 16 residues. CDR3 sequence (DNA): TGTGCCAGCAGCCAAGAGAACGGAGGACCGGTAAATGAGCAGTTCTTC. It is translated as CASSQENGGPVNEQFF.

This chain uses TRBV10-1 with TRBJ2-3; 9 bases are a match to TRBD2. Germline V gene lookup returns CDR1 WNHNN and CDR2 SYGVQD (reference sequence). The CDR3 is 15 amino acids. J lost 4 bases, V lost 5 bases, and 7 bases had no gene match. This CDR3 is CASSSGLAGADTQYF. CDR3 coding DNA: TGCGCCAGCAGTTCGGGACTAGCTGGAGCAGATACGCAGTATTTT.

The chain combines TRBV11-2 with TRBJ2-6; D is uncertain. Trimming removed 5 bases at V and 0 bases at J, with 11 bases between. The CDR3 is 16 amino acids. The germline V gene has CDR1 SGHAT and CDR2 FQNNGV. CDR3 DNA sequence: TGTGCCAGCAGCCCTCTCTTTAGCTCTGGGGCCAACGTCCTGACTTTC. Translated, it gives CASSPLFSSGANVLTF.

V is TRBV7-6 and J is TRBJ1-1; 7 bases line up with TRBD1. V was pared by 1 base and J by 1 base, with 12 bases of the junction left unmatched. Per the germline V gene, CDR1 is SGHVS and CDR2 is FNYEAQ. The CDR3 length is 18 residues. Here the CDR3 DNA reads TGTGCCAGCAGCTTAGAGGAGTCGGCTGGGACAGCGAACACTGAAGCTTTCTTT. This codes for CASSLEESAGTANTEAFF.

The chain has TRBV19 and TRBJ2-5; 13 bases agree with TRBD2. V lost 6 bases to trimming and J lost 2 bases; unmatched junction nucleotides: 3. The CDR3 is 15 residues long. Germline V gene sequence: CDR1 LNHDA, CDR2 SQIVND (reference sequence). The CDR3 DNA reads as TGTGCCAGTAGCCCACTAGCGGGAGGGCAAGAGACCCAGTACTTC. Translation: CASSPLAGGQETQYF. The entire variable domain, with the rest obtained from reference TRBV19 and TRBJ2-5, is as follows: DGGITQSPKYLFRKEGQNVTLSCEQNLNHDAMYWYRQDPGQGLRLIYYSQIVNDFQKGDIAEGYSVSREKKESFPLTVTSAQKNPTAFYLCASSPLAGGQETQYFGPGTRLLVL.